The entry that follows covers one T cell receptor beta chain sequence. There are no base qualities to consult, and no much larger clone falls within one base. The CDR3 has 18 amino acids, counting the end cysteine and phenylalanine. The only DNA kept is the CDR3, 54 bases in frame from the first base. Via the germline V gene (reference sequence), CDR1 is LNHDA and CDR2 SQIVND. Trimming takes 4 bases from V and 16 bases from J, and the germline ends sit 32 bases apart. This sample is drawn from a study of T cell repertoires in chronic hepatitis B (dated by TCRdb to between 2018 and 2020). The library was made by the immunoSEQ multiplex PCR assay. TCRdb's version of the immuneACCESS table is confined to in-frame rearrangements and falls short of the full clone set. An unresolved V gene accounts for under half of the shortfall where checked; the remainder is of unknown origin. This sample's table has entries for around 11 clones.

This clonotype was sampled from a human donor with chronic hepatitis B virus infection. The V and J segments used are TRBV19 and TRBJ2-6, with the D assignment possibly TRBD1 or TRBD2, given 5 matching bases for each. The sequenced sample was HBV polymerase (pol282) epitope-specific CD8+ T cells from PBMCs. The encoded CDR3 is CASSKIGQITKAGQRLTF. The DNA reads TGTGCCAGTAGTAAAATTGGACAAATCACAAAGGCGGGCCAACGTCTGACTTTC.